Following are 26 T cell receptor beta chains from one sample sequenced in a study of glioma-infiltrating T cells after dendritic cell vaccination. Clones were read by immunoSEQ multiplex PCR, and TCRdb kept only the in-frame ones, dropping some. The table records tens of thousands of clones, 70% to 90% of them present only once. Specimen: blood, collected before dendritic cell vaccination. Receptors originate from a human donor with glioblastoma.

This sequence joins TRBV9 and TRBJ1-6; tentatively, D is TRBD1 (5 bases). CDR3 length equals 15 residues. V lost 3 bases to trimming and J lost 7 bases, with 14 bases between them. CDR1 and CDR2 (germline): SGDLS, YYNGEE. The CDR3, as DNA: TGTGCCAGCAGCGGAACAGGTTCGATCAATTCACCCCTCCACTTT. Translated, it gives CASSGTGSINSPLHF. The full variable domain, with the rest looked up from reference TRBV9 and TRBJ1-6, is DSGVTQTPKHLITATGQRVTLRCSPRSGDLSVYWYQQSLDQGLQFLIQYYNGEERAKGNILERFSAQQFPDLHSELNLSSLELGDSALYFCASSGTGSINSPLHFGNGTRLTVT.

The chain has TRBV19 and TRBJ1-5; TRBD1 aligns across 7 bases. Trimming removed 8 bases from V and 3 bases from J; junction bases left unmatched: 10. The V gene's germline CDR1 is LNHDA and CDR2 SQIVND (reference sequence). This CDR3 spans 15 amino acids. The CDR3 reads CASHHLTGNNQPQHF. The CDR3 DNA sequence: TGTGCCAGTCATCACCTGACAGGGAACAATCAGCCCCAGCATTTT. Drawing the rest from reference TRBV19 and TRBJ1-5, the complete variable domain is DGGITQSPKYLFRKEGQNVTLSCEQNLNHDAMYWYRQDPGQGLRLIYYSQIVNDFQKGDIAEGYSVSREKKESFPLTVTSAQKNPTAFYLCASHHLTGNNQPQHFGDGTRLSIL.

This clone occurred once. The chain recombines TRBV9 with TRBJ2-7, with a tentative D call TRBD2 (5 bases). Germline assignment: CDR1 SGDLS and CDR2 YYNGEE. The CDR3 has 14 amino acids. V dropped 0 bases and J dropped 1 base, with 8 bases sitting between them. This chain's CDR3 is CASSVEGESYEQYF. The CDR3 region has the DNA TGTGCCAGCAGCGTAGAGGGAGAATCCTACGAGCAGTACTTC.

This clone was observed a handful of times. The chain joins TRBV10-3 to TRBJ2-7; D is possibly TRBD1 (6 bases). The CDR3 extends over 14 amino acids. The V and J ends lost 5 bases and 5 bases respectively, with 16 bases between them. Germline CDR1 is ENHRY and CDR2 is SYGVKD. The CDR3 loop reads CAISLQGRPNEQYF. CDR3 nucleotide sequence: TGTGCCATCAGTTTACAGGGTAGACCTAACGAGCAGTACTTC.

CDR3 nucleotides: TGCAGCGTTGTTCCAGGGCTTGACGAGCAGTACTTC. Protein product: CSVVPGLDEQYF. The gene calls are TRBV29-1 and TRBJ2-7; D might be TRBD1 (5 bases). The germline V gene has CDR1 SQVTM and CDR2 ANQGSEA. This CDR3 region has 12 residues. Trimming took off 4 bases at V and 5 bases at J, with 12 bases between the two ends.

This chain connects TRBV7-9 to TRBJ2-7; TRBD1 matches 9 bases. The germline V gene has CDR1 SEHNR and CDR2 FQNEAQ (reference sequence). The CDR3 has 16 residues. V dropped 5 bases and J dropped 1; count of bases not matched to a gene: 9. The CDR3 is CASSPIAGTGSYEQYF. Here the CDR3 DNA reads TGTGCCAGCAGCCCAATCGCCGGGACAGGGTCCTACGAGCAGTACTTC.

This clone was observed a few times. The chain employs TRBV2 and TRBJ1-6; TRBD1 aligns across 7 bases. V lost 3 bases and J lost 14; bases outside the gene matches: 7. CDR3 length equals 13 residues. Looked up from germline, CDR1 is SNHLY and CDR2 is FYNNEI. The DNA of the CDR3 is TGTGCCAGCAGTGAGATGACAGGGCGGTCCCTCCACTTT. Its protein is CASSEMTGRSLHF.

This chain links TRBV6-5 with TRBJ2-7, with 9 bases fitting TRBD1. Trimming at V came to 5 bases and at J to 0 bases, leaving 2 bases not matched to a gene. The CDR3 contains 14 residues. The germline V gene encodes CDR1 MNHEY and CDR2 SVGAGI. The CDR3 is CASSRTGDSYEQYF. DNA of the CDR3: TGTGCCAGCAGTCGGACAGGGGACTCCTACGAGCAGTACTTC.

The V gene is TRBV6-6, the J gene TRBJ2-2; 8 bases are a match to TRBD1. Germline CDR1 is MNHNY and CDR2 is SVGAGI (reference sequence). The CDR3 runs to 14 residues. The ends lost 6 bases at V and 3 bases at J; junction bases unmatched: 3. The CDR3 sequence is CASSQGAHTGELFF. CDR3 DNA sequence: TGTGCCAGCAGCCAGGGGGCGCACACCGGGGAGCTGTTTTTT.

V gene TRBV7-3 combines with J gene TRBJ2-3, with TRBD2 identical over 11 bases. The length of the CDR3 is 23 residues. V was clipped by 1 base and J by 0 bases; unmatched bases: 21. Germline CDR1 SGHTA, CDR2 FQGTGA. Here the CDR3 reads CASSLKPLAGGPYSSSSTDTQYF. CDR3 bases: TGTGCCAGCAGCTTAAAGCCCTTAGCGGGAGGGCCCTATTCAAGTTCTAGCACAGATACGCAGTATTTT.

The V call is TRBV2, the J call TRBJ2-3; TRBD2 is a possible D gene (7 bases). The V gene lost 7 bases and the J gene lost 1 base, with 15 bases spanning the gap. CDR1 and CDR2 from the germline V gene are SNHLY and FYNNEI. CDR3 length: 15 residues. The CDR3 nucleotides are TGTGCCAGCAAGATAGGGGGGGGACGCACAGATACGCAGTATTTT. Protein sequence: CASKIGGGRTDTQYF.

J is TRBJ2-3 and V is TRBV7-8; maybe TRBD2 (6 bases). Germline lookup yields CDR1 SGHVS and CDR2 FQNEAQ. The CDR3 length is 15 residues. Trimming took off 6 bases at V and 1 base at J, with 14 bases between the two ends. The CDR3 is CASSPTGGGTDTQYF. In DNA form, the CDR3 reads TGTGCCAGCAGTCCTACAGGAGGGGGCACAGATACGCAGTATTTT.

This chain uses TRBV2 with TRBJ2-1, with TRBD2 matching over 7 bases. V was pared by 9 bases and J by 8 bases, with 13 bases of the junction left unmatched. From germline, CDR1 is SNHLY and CDR2 FYNNEI. This CDR3 region has 14 residues. CDR3 sequence reads: CARAGEGLSDEQFF. In DNA, the CDR3 is TGTGCCAGGGCTGGGGAGGGGTTGTCCGATGAGCAGTTCTTC.

V usage is TRBV11-2 and J usage is TRBJ2-1; D perhaps matches TRBD1 (6 bases). Trimming took off 4 bases at V and 13 bases at J, with 14 bases between the two ends. The CDR3 covers 12 residues. CDR1 is SGHAT and CDR2 is FQNNGV in the germline V gene. CDR3 sequence (DNA): TGTGCCAGCAGCTCCCGGGACATAACCCAGTTCTTC. This translates into CASSSRDITQFF.

This clone was seen once. CDR3 in amino acids: CASSQAGGVEAFF. The CDR3 DNA is TGCGCCAGCAGCCAGGCAGGGGGAGTGGAAGCTTTCTTT. The V call is TRBV4-1, the J call TRBJ1-1; the match to TRBD1 covers 7 bases. The junction had 6 bases not matched to a gene; V was cut back by 3 bases and J by 8 bases. CDR3 length equals 13 residues. Germline-derived CDR1 and CDR2 are MGHRA and YSYEKL.

In this sample, this clone turned up a few times. This chain joins TRBV15 and TRBJ1-1, with TRBD1 as a possible D gene (5 bases). Germline lookup yields CDR1 LNHNV and CDR2 YYDKDF (reference sequence). V was shortened by 0 bases and J by 7 bases, with 12 bases between the two germline ends. This CDR3 is 14 amino acids long. CDR3: CATSRDRGAGEAFF. As DNA, the CDR3 is TGTGCCACCAGCAGAGATCGTGGGGCAGGTGAAGCTTTCTTT.

The J gene is TRBJ2-2, the V gene TRBV9, with 7 bases aligning to TRBD1. The CDR3 totals 12 residues. With 6 bases clipped from V and 6 bases from J, the junction kept 2 bases outside the gene matches. Germline V CDR1 and CDR2: SGDLS, YYNGEE. The CDR3 sequence is CASNQGAGELFF. CDR3 nucleotides: TGTGCCAGCAACCAGGGGGCCGGGGAGCTGTTTTTT.

The sample holds a few counts of this clone. This chain uses TRBV5-8 with TRBJ2-7; TRBD1 agrees at 7 bases. Losses at the gene ends were 4 bases for V and 3 bases for J; bases not matched to a gene: 7. CDR1 and CDR2 (germline): SGHTS, YDEGEE. The CDR3 contains 14 residues. The CDR3 DNA is TGTGCCAGCAGCGTCCGGGACAGCTACTACGAGCAGTACTTC. Protein sequence: CASSVRDSYYEQYF.

The chain links TRBV5-6 to TRBJ1-2; maybe TRBD1 (5 bases). The V end was cut by 1 base, the J end by 4 bases, with 14 bases between. Germline CDR1 and CDR2: SGHDT and YYEEEE. This CDR3 contains 15 residues. This CDR3 is CASSLSGADFYGYTF. The CDR3, as DNA: TGTGCCAGCAGCTTGTCTGGGGCCGATTTCTATGGCTACACCTTC. The full variable domain, its missing parts supplied by reference TRBV5-6 and TRBJ1-2, is DAGVTQSPTHLIKTRGQQVTLRCSPKSGHDTVSWYQQALGQGPQFIFQYYEEEERQRGNFPDRFSGHQFPNYSSELNVNALLLGDSALYLCASSLSGADFYGYTFGSGTRLTVV.

This clone was recorded a few times. The gene calls are TRBV7-6 and TRBJ1-2; 8 bases are a match to TRBD1. Germline V lookup: CDR1 SGHVS, CDR2 FNYEAQ. The CDR3 loop spans 16 amino acids. The V segment lost 1 base and the J segment 4 bases; nucleotides outside the gene matches: 8. The CDR3 bases are TGTGCCAGCAGCTTAGGAGGTGCAGGGGGCCTCTATGGCTACACCTTC. Protein: CASSLGGAGGLYGYTF.

The chain employs TRBV4-1 and TRBJ2-1; 7 bases fit TRBD2. The CDR3 totals 17 residues. Per germline, CDR1 MGHRA and CDR2 YSYEKL. Germline trimming cut 7 bases from V and 8 bases from J; bases unmatched to any gene: 20. CDR3 in amino acids: CASTRYQLATVRDEQFF. The CDR3 DNA is TGCGCCAGCACTAGGTACCAACTAGCGACCGTACGAGATGAGCAGTTCTTC.

The chain joins TRBV19 to TRBJ1-1; D not certain. The CDR3 is 13 amino acids. Germline lookup yields CDR1 LNHDA and CDR2 SQIVND (reference sequence). V was shortened by 0 bases and J by 5 bases, with 7 bases between the two germline ends. This CDR3 is CASSIDFGTEAFF. DNA of the CDR3: TGTGCCAGTAGTATAGATTTCGGGACTGAAGCTTTCTTT.

This chain links TRBV9 with TRBJ1-1; TRBD1 agrees at 7 bases. CDR3 length equals 12 residues. Germline-derived CDR1 and CDR2 are SGDLS and YYNGEE. V was clipped by 3 bases and J by 7 bases; unmatched bases: 3. The CDR3 coding sequence is TGTGCCAGCAGCGGGGGGACAGATGAAGCTTTCTTT. Translated, it gives CASSGGTDEAFF.

The chain links TRBV27 to TRBJ2-7, with D perhaps matching TRBD1 (5 bases). Germline V gene sequence: CDR1 MNHEY, CDR2 SMNVEV (reference sequence). Trimming cost V 0 bases and J 2 bases, with 8 bases left between them. This CDR3 is 14 amino acids long. The CDR3 loop is CASSLSRGPYEQYF. The CDR3, as DNA: TGTGCCAGCAGTTTATCTAGGGGTCCCTACGAGCAGTACTTC.

The chain combines TRBV7-9 with TRBJ2-7, with TRBD2 matching over 14 bases. CDR1 and CDR2 from the germline V gene are SEHNR and FQNEAQ (reference sequence). With 9 bases clipped from V and 4 bases from J, the junction kept 11 bases outside the gene matches. The CDR3 contains 16 residues. The CDR3 DNA follows: TGTGCCAGTTCTCCGGGACTAGCGGGAGTATCGTACGAGCAGTACTTC. It is translated as CASSPGLAGVSYEQYF.

The chain carries TRBV19 and TRBJ1-6; 9 bases agree with TRBD1. Trimming removed 4 bases from V and 7 bases from J; junction bases left unmatched: 8. The CDR3 runs to 16 residues. Germline CDR1 LNHDA, CDR2 SQIVND (reference sequence). CDR3 amino acids: CASSKIRDRENSPLHF. CDR3 DNA sequence: TGTGCCAGTAGTAAGATCCGGGACAGGGAAAATTCACCCCTCCACTTT.